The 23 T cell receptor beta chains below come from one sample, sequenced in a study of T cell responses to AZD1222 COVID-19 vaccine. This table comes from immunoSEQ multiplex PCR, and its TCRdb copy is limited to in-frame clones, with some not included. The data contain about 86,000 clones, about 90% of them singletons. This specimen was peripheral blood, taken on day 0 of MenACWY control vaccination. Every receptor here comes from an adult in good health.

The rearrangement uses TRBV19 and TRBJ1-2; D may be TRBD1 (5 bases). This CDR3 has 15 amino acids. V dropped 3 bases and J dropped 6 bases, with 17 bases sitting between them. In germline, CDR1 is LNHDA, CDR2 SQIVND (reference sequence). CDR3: CASSIASHGGNGYTF. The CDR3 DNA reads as TGTGCCAGTAGTATTGCCAGCCACGGGGGTAATGGCTACACCTTC.

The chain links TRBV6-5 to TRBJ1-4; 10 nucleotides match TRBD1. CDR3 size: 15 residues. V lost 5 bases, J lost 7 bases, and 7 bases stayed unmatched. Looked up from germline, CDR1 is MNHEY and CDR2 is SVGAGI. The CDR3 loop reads CASSTRTGGVEKLFF. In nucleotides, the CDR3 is TGTGCCAGCAGTACCCGGACAGGGGGTGTTGAAAAACTGTTTTTT.

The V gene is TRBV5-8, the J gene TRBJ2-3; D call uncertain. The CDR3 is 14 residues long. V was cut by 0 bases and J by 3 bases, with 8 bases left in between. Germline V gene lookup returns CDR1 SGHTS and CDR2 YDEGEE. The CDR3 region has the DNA TGTGCCAGCAGCTTGGGGTACAGAACAGATACGCAGTATTTT. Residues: CASSLGYRTDTQYF.

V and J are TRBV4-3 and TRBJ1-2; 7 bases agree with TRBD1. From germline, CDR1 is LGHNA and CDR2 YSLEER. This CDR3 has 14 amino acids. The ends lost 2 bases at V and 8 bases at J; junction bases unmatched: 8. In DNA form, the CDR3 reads TGCGCCAGCAGCCAACGACAGGGTCGCAACGGCTACACCTTC. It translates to CASSQRQGRNGYTF.

The CDR3 sequence: CASSIQPGDEKLFF. CDR3 bases: TGTGCCAGTAGTATCCAACCCGGAGATGAAAAACTGTTTTTT. V gene TRBV19 combines with J gene TRBJ1-4; no firm D call. The CDR3 is 14 amino acids. Trimming removed 3 bases from V and 6 bases from J, with 11 bases in between. Per the germline V gene, CDR1 is LNHDA and CDR2 is SQIVND (reference sequence).

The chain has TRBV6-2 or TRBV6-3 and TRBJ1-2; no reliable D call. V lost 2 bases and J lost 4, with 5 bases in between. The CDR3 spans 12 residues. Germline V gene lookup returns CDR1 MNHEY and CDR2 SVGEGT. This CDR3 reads CASSYETYGYTF. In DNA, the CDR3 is TGTGCCAGCAGTTACGAAACCTATGGCTACACCTTC.

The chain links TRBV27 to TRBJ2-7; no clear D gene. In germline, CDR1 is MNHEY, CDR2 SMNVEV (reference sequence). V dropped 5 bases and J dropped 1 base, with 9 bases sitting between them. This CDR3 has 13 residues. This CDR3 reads CASSIGPSYEQYF. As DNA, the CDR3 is TGTGCCAGCAGTATCGGGCCTTCCTACGAGCAGTACTTC.

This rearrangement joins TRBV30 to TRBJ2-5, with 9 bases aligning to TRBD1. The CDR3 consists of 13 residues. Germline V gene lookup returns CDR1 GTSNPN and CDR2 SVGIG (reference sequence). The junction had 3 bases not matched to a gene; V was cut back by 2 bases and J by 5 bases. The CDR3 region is CAWSRDRDETQYF. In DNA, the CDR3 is TGTGCCTGGAGTCGGGACAGGGACGAGACCCAGTACTTC.

This CDR3 is CASRRTGENTEAFF. DNA of the CDR3: TGTGCCAGCAGGAGGACAGGGGAAAACACTGAAGCTTTCTTT. This chain uses TRBV27 with TRBJ1-1; 9 positions agree with TRBD1. J was trimmed by 2 bases and V by 6 bases; bases with no gene match: 4. The V gene's germline CDR1 is MNHEY and CDR2 SMNVEV (reference sequence). The CDR3 runs 14 residues.

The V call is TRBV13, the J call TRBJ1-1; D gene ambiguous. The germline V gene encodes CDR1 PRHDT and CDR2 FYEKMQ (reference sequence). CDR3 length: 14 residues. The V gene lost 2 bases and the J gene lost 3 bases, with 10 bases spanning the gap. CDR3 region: CASSLYSYDTEAFF. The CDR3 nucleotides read TGTGCCAGCAGCTTATACAGCTATGACACTGAAGCTTTCTTT.

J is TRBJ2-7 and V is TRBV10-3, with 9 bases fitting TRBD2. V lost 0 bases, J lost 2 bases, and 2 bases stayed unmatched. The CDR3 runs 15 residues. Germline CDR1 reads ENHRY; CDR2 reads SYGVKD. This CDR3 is CAISESLAGTYEQYF. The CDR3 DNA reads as TGTGCCATCAGTGAGTCCCTAGCGGGGACCTACGAGCAGTACTTC.

DNA of the CDR3: TGTGCCAGCGCCCCCCTTAGCGGGGGGGTCGAGACCCAGTACTTC. It codes for CASAPLSGGVETQYF. The V and J genes are TRBV28 and TRBJ2-5; 11 bases agree with TRBD2. Germline V gene sequence: CDR1 MDHEN, CDR2 SYDVKM. The J segment lost 5 bases and the V segment lost 8 bases, leaving 10 bases of the junction unmatched. The CDR3 totals 15 residues.

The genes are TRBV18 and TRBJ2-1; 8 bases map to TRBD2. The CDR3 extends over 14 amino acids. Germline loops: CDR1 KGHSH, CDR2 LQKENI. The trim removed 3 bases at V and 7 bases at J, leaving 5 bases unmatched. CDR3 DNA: TGTGCCAGCTCACCGGCGGGGGGATCAAATGAGCAGTTCTTC. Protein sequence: CASSPAGGSNEQFF.

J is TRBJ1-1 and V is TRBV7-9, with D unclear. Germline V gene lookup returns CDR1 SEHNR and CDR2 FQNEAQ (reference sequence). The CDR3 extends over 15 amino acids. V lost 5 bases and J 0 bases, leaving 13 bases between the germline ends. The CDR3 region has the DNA TGTGCCAGCAGCCCGAGGACGGCTGTGAACACTGAAGCTTTCTTT. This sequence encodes CASSPRTAVNTEAFF.

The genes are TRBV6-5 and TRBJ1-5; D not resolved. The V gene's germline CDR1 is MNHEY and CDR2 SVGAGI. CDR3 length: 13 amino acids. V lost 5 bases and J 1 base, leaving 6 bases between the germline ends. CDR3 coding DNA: TGTGCCAGCAGTCGAGACAGCAATCAGCCCCAGCATTTT. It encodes CASSRDSNQPQHF.

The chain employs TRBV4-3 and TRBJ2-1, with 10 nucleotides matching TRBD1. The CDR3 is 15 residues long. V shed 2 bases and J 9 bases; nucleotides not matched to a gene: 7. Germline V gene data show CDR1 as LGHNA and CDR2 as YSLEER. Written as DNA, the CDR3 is TGCGCCAGCAGCCAACGAAGGACAGGGGGGTTTGAGCAGTTCTTC. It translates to CASSQRRTGGFEQFF.

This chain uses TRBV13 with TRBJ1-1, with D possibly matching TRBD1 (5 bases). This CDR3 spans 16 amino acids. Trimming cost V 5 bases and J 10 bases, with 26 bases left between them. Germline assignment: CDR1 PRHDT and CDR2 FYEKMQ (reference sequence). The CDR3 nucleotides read TGTGCCAGCAGCATACGGGCCGGGACCTCCCCCCAGATAGCTTTCTTT. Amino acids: CASSIRAGTSPQIAFF.

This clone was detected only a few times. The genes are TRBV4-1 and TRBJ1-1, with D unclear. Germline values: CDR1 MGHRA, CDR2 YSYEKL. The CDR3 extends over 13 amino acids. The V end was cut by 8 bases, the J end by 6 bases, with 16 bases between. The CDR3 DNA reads TGCGCCAGCCAGAGTCCCGGGGATCCTGAAGCTTTCTTT. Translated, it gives CASQSPGDPEAFF.

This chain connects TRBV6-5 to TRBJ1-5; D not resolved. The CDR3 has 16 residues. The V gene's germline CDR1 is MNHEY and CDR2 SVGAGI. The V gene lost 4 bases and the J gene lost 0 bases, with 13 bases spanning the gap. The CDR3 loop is CASSSTPGNSNQPQHF. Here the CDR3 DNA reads TGTGCCAGCAGTTCTACCCCGGGTAATAGCAATCAGCCCCAGCATTTT.

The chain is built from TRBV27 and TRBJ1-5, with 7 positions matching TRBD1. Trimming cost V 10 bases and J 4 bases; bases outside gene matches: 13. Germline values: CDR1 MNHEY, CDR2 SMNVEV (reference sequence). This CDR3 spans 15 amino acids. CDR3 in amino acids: CATPDRTGTNQPQHF. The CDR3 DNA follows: TGTGCCACCCCAGATCGGACAGGAACTAATCAGCCCCAGCATTTT.

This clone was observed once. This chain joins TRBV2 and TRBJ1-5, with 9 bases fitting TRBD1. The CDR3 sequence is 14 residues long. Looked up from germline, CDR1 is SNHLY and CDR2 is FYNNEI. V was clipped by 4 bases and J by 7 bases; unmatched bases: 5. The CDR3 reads CASSVGQGGQPQHF. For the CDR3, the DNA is TGTGCCAGCAGTGTGGGACAGGGAGGACAGCCCCAGCATTTT.

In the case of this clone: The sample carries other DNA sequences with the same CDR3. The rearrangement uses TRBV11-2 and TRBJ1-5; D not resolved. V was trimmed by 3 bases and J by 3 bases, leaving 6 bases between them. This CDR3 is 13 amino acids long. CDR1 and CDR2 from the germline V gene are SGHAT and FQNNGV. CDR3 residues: CASSLSDNQPQHF. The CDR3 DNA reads TGTGCCAGCAGCTTGTCGGACAATCAGCCCCAGCATTTT. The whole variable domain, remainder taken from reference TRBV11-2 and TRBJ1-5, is EAGVAQSPRYKIIEKRQSVAFWCNPISGHATLYWYQQILGQGPKLLIQFQNNGVVDDSQLPKDRFSAERLKGVDSTLKIQPAKLEDSAVYLCASSLSDNQPQHFGDGTRLSIL.

CDR3 amino acids: CASSIGPGWDYEQYF. Written as DNA, the CDR3 is TGTGCCAGTAGTATAGGTCCAGGGTGGGACTACGAGCAGTACTTC. The genes are TRBV19 and TRBJ2-7; tentatively, D is TRBD1 (5 bases). CDR3 length: 15 amino acids. Per germline, CDR1 LNHDA and CDR2 SQIVND (reference sequence). V shed 1 base and J shed 3 bases, with 13 bases lying between them.